These T cell receptor beta chains were read from a single sample in a study of control samples from healthy donors and cancer patients. Libraries were prepared by immunoSEQ multiplex PCR; TCRdb keeps only in-frame clonotypes and omits some of them. The sample records about 180,000 clones, about 92% being singletons. The specimen sequenced was blood. Receptor source: a man younger than 40 in good health. CDR3s include the opening cysteine and the closing phenylalanine or tryptophan. D genes are given only for firm matches.

>TRBJ1-2|TRBV5-6|-
CASRPGGDYGYTF
>TRBJ2-7|TRBV27|TRBD2
CASSSRTSGRLYEQYF
>TRBJ1-5|TRBV12-2|-
CASRLPLGAQHF
>TRBJ1-2|TRBV28|-
CASSFEGETNYGYTF
>TRBJ1-2|TRBV28|-
CASANYGYTF
>TRBJ1-2|TRBV12-3/TRBV12-4|-
CASSLDGRRGYTF
>TRBJ2-1|TRBV7-2|-
CASSLGWRSYNEQFF
>TRBJ1-1|TRBV12-5|-
CASGRALEGRRGTEAFF
>TRBJ1-3|TRBV7-9|-
CASSRLTGNTIYF
>TRBJ1-5|TRBV2|-
CASSDGGAVQPQHF
>TRBJ1-1|TRBV9|TRBD1
CASSGYRGRDTEAFF
>TRBJ2-3|TRBV28|TRBD2
CASSPPGLAGADTQYF
>TRBJ1-1|TRBV27|-
CASSSETYTEAFF
>TRBJ1-1|TRBV15|-
CATSRQERAEAFF
>TRBJ2-5|TRBV18|-
CASSPLQSQETQYF
>TRBJ2-5|TRBV18|TRBD2
CASSSGGSYQTQYF
>TRBJ2-7|TRBV6-1|TRBD2
CASSDNFGTSFYEQYF
>TRBJ1-2|TRBV3-1/TRBV3-2|TRBD1
CASSQAWTGTYGYTF
>TRBJ1-6|TRBV6-5|-
CASGFGSNSPLHF
>TRBJ1-2|TRBV13|TRBD1
CASSFLLTGAAGYTF
>TRBJ2-3|TRBV7-3|TRBD2
CASSAWTSGTINTQYF
>TRBJ1-4|TRBV11-2|-
CASSDTGEKLFF
>TRBJ1-5|TRBV4-1|-
CASSPQGSGFQPQHF
>TRBJ1-3|TRBV4-3|TRBD1
CASSQGSGGYSGNTIYF
>TRBJ1-5|TRBV28|-
CASQQGFNQPQHF
>TRBJ2-6|TRBV7-3|-
CASSLTGANVLTF
>TRBJ2-7|TRBV10-2|TRBD2
CASKGTSGGYEQYF
>TRBJ2-7|TRBV12-3/TRBV12-4|TRBD1
CASSPDRGPVDF
>TRBJ1-5|TRBV28|TRBD1
CASRVTGVGNQPQHF
>TRBJ2-5|TRBV7-2|TRBD1
CASSRTGVGRETQYF
>TRBJ1-6|TRBV11-2|TRBD1
CASSLDSTGGHKNNSPLHF
>TRBJ2-1|TRBV6-4|-
CASSESSSYNEQFF
>TRBJ1-5|TRBV7-9|-
CASSLETQPQHF